A selection of T cell receptor beta chains follows, all from one sample in a study of cytomegalovirus exposure and HLA in healthy donors. The table came from immunoSEQ multiplex PCR; TCRdb's copy has only in-frame clones and leaves some out. This sample has 200,000 or so clones, with roughly 84% found just once. Sequencing was carried out using PBMCs. Source of these receptors: a boy younger than 18 in good health and CMV-seronegative. CDR3s include the opening cysteine and the closing phenylalanine or tryptophan. Fields, in order: D gene, clone size, V gene, J gene, CDR3 DNA, CDR3 protein. The D gene is left open where the match is weak. The size of a clone is reported for some rows only, either as once, few or many, or as a class for expanded clones.

>.|.|TRBV5-4|TRBJ1-4
TGTGCCAGCAGCCCGATCGGAGCTAATGAAAAACTGTTTTTT
CASSPIGANEKLFF
>TRBD1|.|TRBV19|TRBJ2-7
TGTGCCAGTAGTATAACTGGGACAGCTAACTACGAGCAGTACTTC
CASSITGTANYEQYF
>TRBD1|.|TRBV10-2|TRBJ1-2
TGCGCCAGCAGTGAACAGGGGGGGGACACCTTC
CASSEQGGDTF
>.|.|TRBV6-6|TRBJ2-7
TGTGCCAGCAGAACCGGGACATTAAGCTCCTACGAGCAGTACTTC
CASRTGTLSSYEQYF
>.|.|TRBV5-1|TRBJ2-2
TGCGCCAGCAGCCCCAGGGCCGGGGAGCTGTTTTTT
CASSPRAGELFF
>.|.|TRBV30|TRBJ1-2
TGTGCCTGGAGTGGGGGCAACTATGGCTACACCTTC
CAWSGGNYGYTF
>.|.|TRBV6-5|TRBJ2-7
TGTGCCAGCAGTTACGGGAGAACCTATTACGAGCAGTACTTC
CASSYGRTYYEQYF
>.|few|TRBV11-2|TRBJ2-7
TGTGCCAGCAGCTTCGCCTATCAGGGTGTCCACGAGCAGTACTTC
CASSFAYQGVHEQYF
>TRBD1|.|TRBV7-2|TRBJ2-1
TGTGCCAGCAGCTCCGCCCCGGGACAGAGAAGCTCCTACAATGAGCAGTTCTTC
CASSSAPGQRSSYNEQFF
>TRBD1|once|TRBV19|TRBJ1-4
TGTGCCAGTAGTTCTACAGGGGAAAGGCTGTTTTTT
CASSSTGERLFF
>.|.|TRBV5-6|TRBJ1-1
TGTGCCAGCAGCTTGATCGGGACACCGAACACTGAAGCTTTCTTT
CASSLIGTPNTEAFF
>TRBD1|few|TRBV14|TRBJ1-6
TGTGCCAGCAGCCAAGGCGGGACAGGGGGATCCCTCCACTTT
CASSQGGTGGSLHF
>TRBD2|few|TRBV6-1|TRBJ2-7
TGTGCCAGCCGGGGGGGGAATTACGAGCAGTACTTC
CASRGGNYEQYF
>.|.|TRBV28|TRBJ1-5
TGTGCCAGCAGTTCCGATCAGCCCCAGCATTTT
CASSSDQPQHF
>.|.|TRBV7-2|TRBJ2-7
TGTGCCAGCAGGACAACGGGAAGCTCCTACGAGCAGTACTTC
CASRTTGSSYEQYF
>TRBD1|.|TRBV9|TRBJ2-7
TGTGCCAGCAGCGTAGGAGGGACAGTCGTTTACGAGCAGTACTTC
CASSVGGTVVYEQYF
>.|few|TRBV11-2|TRBJ2-7
TGTGCCAGCAGCCTAAGTATACAGGTCTACGAGCAGTACTTC
CASSLSIQVYEQYF
>.|.|TRBV7-8|TRBJ2-7
TGTGCCAGCAGCTCCTCGGGTGAGGGCAACGAGCAGTACTTC
CASSSSGEGNEQYF
>.|.|TRBV6-6|TRBJ2-1
TGTGCCAGCAGTTATCCCCCTTATGAGCAGTTCTTC
CASSYPPYEQFF
>.|once|TRBV7-8|TRBJ1-1
TGTGCCAGCAGCTTAGGAGGGAGGGTGATAAACACTGAAGCTTTCTTT
CASSLGGRVINTEAFF
>TRBD2|.|TRBV2|TRBJ2-1
TGTGCCAGCAGTGATAGCGGGAGTTCCTACAATGAGCAGTTCTTC
CASSDSGSSYNEQFF
>TRBD2|few|TRBV18|TRBJ2-5
TGTGCCAGCTCACGTTTATGGGGAAAAGCGGGAGAACAAGAGACCCAGTACTTC
CASSRLWGKAGEQETQYF
>.|.|TRBV4-3|TRBJ2-1
TGCGCCAGCAGCCAAGAGGGGGGTATCTTGAACTACAATGAGCAGTTCTTC
CASSQEGGILNYNEQFF
>.|.|TRBV29-1|TRBJ2-7
TGCAGCGTTGAAGATACCAGGGTCAACGAGCAGTACTTC
CSVEDTRVNEQYF
>TRBD1|.|TRBV29-1|TRBJ1-1
TGCAGCGCAGGACAGGGTATTAGTACTGAAGCTTTCTTT
CSAGQGISTEAFF